The sequence of this TCR beta chain was determined in a study of cytomegalovirus exposure and HLA in healthy donors. The study's findings and limits: Most TCR beta V segments were productive about 90% or about 30% of the time in an earlier analysis. Follow-up analysis seemed to connect common viral pathogens with several of the most significant clusters identified. When analyzed later, a missense DCLRE1C variant was found to be linked to TCR beta V- and J-gene trimming.

Points on this clone: Its antigen is still unknown.

The CDR3 is 15 residues long. J lost 3 bases, V lost 2 bases, and 7 bases had no gene match. Looked up from germline, CDR1 is LGHNA and CDR2 is YSLEER. Researchers ran the PCR with 60 Vbeta and 13 Jbeta primers. Data came from immunoSEQ multiplex PCR; TCRdb stores just in-frame clones and leaves some out. The sample lists 85,000 to 130,000 clones, about three quarters seen once, with roughly 0.79% in the top ten. The rearrangement joins TRBV4-3 to TRBJ2-7; 7 nucleotides line up with TRBD2. The source is a boy younger than 18 in good health and CMV-seronegative. The sequenced sample was PBMCs. CDR3 coding DNA: TGCGCCAGCAGCCAACGAGCGGGGAGGGTCTACGAGCAGTACTTC. It is translated as CASSQRAGRVYEQYF.